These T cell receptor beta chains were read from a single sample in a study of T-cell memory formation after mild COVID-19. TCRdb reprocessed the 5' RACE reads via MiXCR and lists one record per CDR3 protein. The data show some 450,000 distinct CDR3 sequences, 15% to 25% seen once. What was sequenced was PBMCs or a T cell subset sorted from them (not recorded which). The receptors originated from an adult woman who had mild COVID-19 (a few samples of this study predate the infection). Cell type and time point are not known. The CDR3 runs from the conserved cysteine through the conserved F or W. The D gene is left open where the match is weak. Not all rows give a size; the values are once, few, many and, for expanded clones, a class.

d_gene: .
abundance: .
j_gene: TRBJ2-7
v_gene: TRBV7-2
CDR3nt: TGTGCCAGCAGCTCCTTTAGTCTTCCCTACGAGCAGTACTTC
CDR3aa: CASSSFSLPYEQYF

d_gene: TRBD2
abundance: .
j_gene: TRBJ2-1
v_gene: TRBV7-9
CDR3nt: TGTGACAGCAGCTTAACTCCGGGAGCGGGGAATGAGCAGTTCTTC
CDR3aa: CDSSLTPGAGNEQFF

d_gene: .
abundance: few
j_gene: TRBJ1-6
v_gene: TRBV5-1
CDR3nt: TGCGCCAGCAGCTTGGCGAGTGCATATAATTCACCCCTCCACTTT
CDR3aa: CASSLASAYNSPLHF

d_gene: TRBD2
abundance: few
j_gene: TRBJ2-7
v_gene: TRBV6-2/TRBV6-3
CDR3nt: TGTGCCAGCCGCCGTCCGGGACTAGCGGCTTACGAGCAGTACTTC
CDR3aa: CASRRPGLAAYEQYF

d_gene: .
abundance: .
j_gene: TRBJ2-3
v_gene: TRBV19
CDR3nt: TGTGCCAGTAGCAGACTCCAACGCACAGATACGCAGTATTTT
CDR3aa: CASSRLQRTDTQYF

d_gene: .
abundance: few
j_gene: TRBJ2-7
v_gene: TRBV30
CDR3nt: TGTGCCTGGGGAGGACCTAGCTCCTACGAGCAGTACTTC
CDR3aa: CAWGGPSSYEQYF

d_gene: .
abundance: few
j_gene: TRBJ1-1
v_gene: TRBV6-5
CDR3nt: TGTGCCAGCAGTCCACTCCACGGGGGGACTGAAGCTTTCTTT
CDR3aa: CASSPLHGGTEAFF

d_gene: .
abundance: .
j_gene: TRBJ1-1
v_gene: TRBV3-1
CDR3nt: TGTGCCAGCATCGAAACAGGGACGACTGAAGCTTTCTTT
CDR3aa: CASIETGTTEAFF

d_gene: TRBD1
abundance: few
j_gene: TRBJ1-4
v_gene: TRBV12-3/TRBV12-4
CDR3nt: TGTGCCAGCAGTACTACAGGGGCGAATGAAAAACTGTTTTTT
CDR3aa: CASSTTGANEKLFF

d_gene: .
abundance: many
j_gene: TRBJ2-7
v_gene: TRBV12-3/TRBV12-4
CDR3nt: TGTGCCAGCAGTTTAGGACAGTCCTACGAGCAGTACTTC
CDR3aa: CASSLGQSYEQYF

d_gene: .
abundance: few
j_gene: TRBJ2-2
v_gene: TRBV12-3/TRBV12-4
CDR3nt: TGTGCCAGCAGCCGGGGGTTCACCGGGGAGCTGTTTTTT
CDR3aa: CASSRGFTGELFF

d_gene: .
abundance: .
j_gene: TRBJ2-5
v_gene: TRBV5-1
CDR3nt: TGCGCCAGCAGCTTGTATTCGGGAGAGCAAGAGACCCAGTACTTC
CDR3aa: CASSLYSGEQETQYF

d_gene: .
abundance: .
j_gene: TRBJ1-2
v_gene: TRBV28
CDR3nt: TGTGCCAGCAGTTTGGGAAGGTGGCGGTATGGCTACACCTTC
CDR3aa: CASSLGRWRYGYTF

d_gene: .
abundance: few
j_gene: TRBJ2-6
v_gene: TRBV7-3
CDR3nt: TGTGCCAGCAGTAGTCAGGGTTTCTGGGCCAACGTCCTGACTTTC
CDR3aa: CASSSQGFWANVLTF

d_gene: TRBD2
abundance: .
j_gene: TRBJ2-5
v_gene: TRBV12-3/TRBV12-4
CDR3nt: TGTGCCAGCAGTTTGATCGCGACTAGCGGTAAAGAGACCCAGTACTTC
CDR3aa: CASSLIATSGKETQYF

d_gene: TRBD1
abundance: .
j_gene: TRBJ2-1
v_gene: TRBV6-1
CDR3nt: TGTGCCAGCAGTCCTCTCTCCTGGACAGGCTACAATGAGCAGTTCTTC
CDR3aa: CASSPLSWTGYNEQFF

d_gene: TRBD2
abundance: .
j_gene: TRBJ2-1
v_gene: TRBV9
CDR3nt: TGTGCCAGCAGCGCAAAGCGGGAGCACTCCTACAATGAGCAGTTCTTC
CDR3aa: CASSAKREHSYNEQFF

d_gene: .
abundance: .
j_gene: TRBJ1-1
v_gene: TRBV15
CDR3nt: TGTGCCACAAAGCTCGAGGGGAACACTGAAGCTTTCTTT
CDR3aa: CATKLEGNTEAFF

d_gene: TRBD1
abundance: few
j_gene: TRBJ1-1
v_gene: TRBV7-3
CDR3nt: TGTGCCAGCAGCTTTCAACCAGGGGGCACTGAAGCTTTCTTT
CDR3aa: CASSFQPGGTEAFF

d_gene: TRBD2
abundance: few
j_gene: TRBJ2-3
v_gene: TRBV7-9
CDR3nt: TGTGCCAGCAGCTTAGGACTAGCGGGAACTGACACAGATACGCAGTATTTT
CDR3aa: CASSLGLAGTDTDTQYF

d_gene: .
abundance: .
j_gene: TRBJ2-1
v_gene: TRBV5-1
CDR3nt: TGCGCCAGCAAGGACAAAGACCTAGAGGGGAATGATCAGTTCTTC
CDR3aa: CASKDKDLEGNDQFF

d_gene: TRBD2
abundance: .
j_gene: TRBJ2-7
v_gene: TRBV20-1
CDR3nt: TGCAGTGCTGTAGCGGGAGTTCACGAGCAGTACTTC
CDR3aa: CSAVAGVHEQYF

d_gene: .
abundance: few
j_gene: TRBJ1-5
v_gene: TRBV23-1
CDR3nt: TGCGCCAGCCCACGTACAGGATGCAATCAGCCCCAGCATTTT
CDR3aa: CASPRTGCNQPQHF

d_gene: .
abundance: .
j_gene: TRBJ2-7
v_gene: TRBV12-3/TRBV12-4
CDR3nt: TGTGCCAGCAGTCCTACCAAATTCTACGAGCAGTACTTC
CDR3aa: CASSPTKFYEQYF

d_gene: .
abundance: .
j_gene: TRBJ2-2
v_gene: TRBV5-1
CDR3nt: TGCGCCAGCAGCTTGACGGGGGCGGAAACCGGGGAGCTGTTTTTT
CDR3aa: CASSLTGAETGELFF

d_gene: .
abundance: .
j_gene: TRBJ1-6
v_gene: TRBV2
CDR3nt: TGTGCCAGCAGTGAAGGTGGGATTCGGAATTCACCCCTCCACTTT
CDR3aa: CASSEGGIRNSPLHF

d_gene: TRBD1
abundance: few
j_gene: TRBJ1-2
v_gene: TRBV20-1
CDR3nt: TGCAGTGCTAGGGCCTTCGGGACAGCCTATGGCTACACCTTC
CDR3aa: CSARAFGTAYGYTF

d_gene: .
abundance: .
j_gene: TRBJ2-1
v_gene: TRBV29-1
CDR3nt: TGCAGCGTTGAAAAAAGGGCAGGGCTCTTCTACAATGAGCAGTTCTTC
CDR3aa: CSVEKRAGLFYNEQFF

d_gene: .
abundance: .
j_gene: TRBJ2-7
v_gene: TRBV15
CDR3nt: TGTGCCACCAGCAGAGGGACCGTCGAGCAGTACTTC
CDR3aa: CATSRGTVEQYF

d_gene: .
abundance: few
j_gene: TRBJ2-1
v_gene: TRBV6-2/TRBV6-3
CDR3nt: TGTGCCACCCGGAAGGGGGGCTCCTACAATGAGCAGTTCTTC
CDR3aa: CATRKGGSYNEQFF

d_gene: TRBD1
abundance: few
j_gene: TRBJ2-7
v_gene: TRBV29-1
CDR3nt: TGCAGCGTTAAAGACAGGGGCCTACGTTCGGTTGTGGACGAGCAGTACTTC
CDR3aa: CSVKDRGLRSVVDEQYF

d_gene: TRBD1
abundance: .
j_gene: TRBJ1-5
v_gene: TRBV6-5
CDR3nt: TGTGCCAGCAGTTACGGGCGGACAGGGAGCAATCAGCCCCAGCATTTT
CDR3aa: CASSYGRTGSNQPQHF

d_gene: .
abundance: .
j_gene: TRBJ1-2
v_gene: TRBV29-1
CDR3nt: TGCAGCGTTGAAGATAAGGACTATGGCTACACCTTC
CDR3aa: CSVEDKDYGYTF

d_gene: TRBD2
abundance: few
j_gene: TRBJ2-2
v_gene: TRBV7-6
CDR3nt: TGTGCCAGCGGAGCGGGGGTGAACACCGGGGAGCTGTTTTTT
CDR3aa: CASGAGVNTGELFF

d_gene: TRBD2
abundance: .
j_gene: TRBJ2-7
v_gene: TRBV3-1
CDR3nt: TGTGCCAGCAGCCAAGGTGGGCTAGCGGGAGGGCGGACCTACGAGCAGTACTTC
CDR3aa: CASSQGGLAGGRTYEQYF

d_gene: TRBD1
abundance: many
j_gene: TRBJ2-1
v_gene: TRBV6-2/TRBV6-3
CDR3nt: TGTGCCAGCATCCCAGGGGGCCTTTCCAATGAGCAGTTCTTC
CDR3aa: CASIPGGLSNEQFF

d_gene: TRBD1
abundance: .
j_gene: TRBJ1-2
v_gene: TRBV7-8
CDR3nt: TGTGCCAGCAGCTTCCGGGACAGGGGATTTTATGGCTACACCTTC
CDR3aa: CASSFRDRGFYGYTF

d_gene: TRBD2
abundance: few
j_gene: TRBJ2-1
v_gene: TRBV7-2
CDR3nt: TGTGCCAGCAGCTTAGCGGGGACTACCGAGTTCTTC
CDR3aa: CASSLAGTTEFF

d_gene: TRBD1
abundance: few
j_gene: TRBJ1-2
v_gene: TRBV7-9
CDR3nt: TGTGCCAGCAGCACACCCGGGACAGGGGACGGCTACACCTTC
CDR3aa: CASSTPGTGDGYTF

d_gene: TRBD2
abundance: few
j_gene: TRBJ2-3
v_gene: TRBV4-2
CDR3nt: TGTGCCAGCAGCACAGGGACTAGCGGGGGGGGTGATACGCAGTATTTT
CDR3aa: CASSTGTSGGGDTQYF

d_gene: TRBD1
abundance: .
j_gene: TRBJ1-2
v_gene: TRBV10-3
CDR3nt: TGTGCCATCCGAGACAGGGCATCTGCTAACTATGGCTACACCTTC
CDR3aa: CAIRDRASANYGYTF

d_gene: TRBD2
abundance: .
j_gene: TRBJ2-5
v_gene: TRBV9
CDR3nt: TGTGCCAGCAGCGCCCCAAAGCGGGGGGGCCTCCGTAGTTTCGAGACCCAGTACTTC
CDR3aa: CASSAPKRGGLRSFETQYF

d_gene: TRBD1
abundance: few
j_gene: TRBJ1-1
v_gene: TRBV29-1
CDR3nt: TGCAGCGCTGCGAACAGGGGAAGTCGCCAAGCTTTCTTT
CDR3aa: CSAANRGSRQAFF

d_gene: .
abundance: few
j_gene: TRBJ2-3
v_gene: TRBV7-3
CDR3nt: TGTGCCAGCAGCTTATTCGGACTCCTCACAGATACGCAGTATTTT
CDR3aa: CASSLFGLLTDTQYF

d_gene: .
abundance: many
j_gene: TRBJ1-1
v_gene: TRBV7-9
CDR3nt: TGTGCCAGCAGCCAGACGGACACTGAAGCTTTCTTT
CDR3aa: CASSQTDTEAFF

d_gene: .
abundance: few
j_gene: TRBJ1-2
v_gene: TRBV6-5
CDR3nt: TGTGCCAGCAGTTACGATGACTATGGCTACACCTTC
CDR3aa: CASSYDDYGYTF

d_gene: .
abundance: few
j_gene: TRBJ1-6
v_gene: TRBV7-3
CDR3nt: TGTGCCAGCAGCTTGGCAGGCGAACACTCACCCCTCCACTTT
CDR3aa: CASSLAGEHSPLHF

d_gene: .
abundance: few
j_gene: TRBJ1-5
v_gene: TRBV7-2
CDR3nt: TGTGCCAGCAGCCCCTCGAGCCAGCCCCAGCATTTT
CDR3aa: CASSPSSQPQHF

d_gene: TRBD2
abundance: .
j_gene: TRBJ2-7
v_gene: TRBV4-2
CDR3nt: TGTGCCAGCAGCCAAGATGGAGGGGCGGGAGACTACGAGCAGTACTTC
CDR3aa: CASSQDGGAGDYEQYF

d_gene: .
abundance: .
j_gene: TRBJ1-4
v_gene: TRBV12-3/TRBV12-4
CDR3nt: TGTGCCAGCAGTATCAATAATGAAAAACTGTTTTTT
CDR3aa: CASSINNEKLFF

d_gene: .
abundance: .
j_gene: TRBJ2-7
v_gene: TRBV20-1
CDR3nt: TGCAGTGCTCCGTCGTTTACCGGCGAGCAGTACTTC
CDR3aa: CSAPSFTGEQYF

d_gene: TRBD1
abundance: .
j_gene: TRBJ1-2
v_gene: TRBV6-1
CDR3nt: TGTGCCAGCAGTGAAGAACCGTTATACGAGACAGGGGGTTCCCTGGGCGACTATGGCTACACCTTC
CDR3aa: CASSEEPLYETGGSLGDYGYTF

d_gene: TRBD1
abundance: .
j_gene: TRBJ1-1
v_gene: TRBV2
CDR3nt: TGTGCCAGCAGAGGGACAGGGGGTCTGTACACTGAAGCTTTCTTT
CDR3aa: CASRGTGGLYTEAFF

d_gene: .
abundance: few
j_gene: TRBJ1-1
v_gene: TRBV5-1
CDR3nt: TGCGCCAGCAGTACGGACAGCAACACTGAAGCTTTCTTT
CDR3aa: CASSTDSNTEAFF

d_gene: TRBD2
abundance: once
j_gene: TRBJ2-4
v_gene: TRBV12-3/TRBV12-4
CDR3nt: TGTGCCAGCAGTTTAAAGCGGGAGAACATTCAGTACTTC
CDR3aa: CASSLKRENIQYF

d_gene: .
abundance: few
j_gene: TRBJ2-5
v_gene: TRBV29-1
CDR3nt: TGCAGCGGAATAGGGGGGTTCGGAGAGACCCAGTACTTC
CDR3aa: CSGIGGFGETQYF

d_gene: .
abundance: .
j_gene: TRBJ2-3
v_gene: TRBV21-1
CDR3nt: TGTGCCAGCAGCAGAAAGACTACCCACTCCACAGATACGCAGTATTTT
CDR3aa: CASSRKTTHSTDTQYF

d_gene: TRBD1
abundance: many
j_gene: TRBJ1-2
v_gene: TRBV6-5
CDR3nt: TGTGCCAGCAGTCCCGACAGGGGGCGAGGGGGCTACACCTTC
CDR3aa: CASSPDRGRGGYTF

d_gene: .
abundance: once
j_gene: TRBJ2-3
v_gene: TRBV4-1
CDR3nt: TGCGCCAGCAGCCGCCTCCCAGGCAGCACAGATACGCAGTATTTT
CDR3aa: CASSRLPGSTDTQYF

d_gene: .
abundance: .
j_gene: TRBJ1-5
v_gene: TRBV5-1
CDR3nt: TGCGCCAGCAGCCCTGGGCCTCCCAATCAGCCCCAGCATTTT
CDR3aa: CASSPGPPNQPQHF